The clone carrying this T cell receptor beta chain has at least ten counts. Its specificity is unknown. This sample is part of a study of neurological immune-mediated disorders. Template-switch 5'RACE cDNA synthesis added a 10-nucleotide unique molecular identifier. In TCRdb, the 5' RACE reads were re-called with MiXCR into one record per CDR3 protein. The table shows about 41,000 distinct CDR3 sequences, with about 14% occurring only once. Whole-study results and caveats: There were no CDR3 amino acid sequences shared by expanded clones across subjects, a result suggesting private repertoires in all groups.

Germline V CDR1 and CDR2: DFQATT, SNEGSKA (reference sequence). V shed 0 bases and J shed 0 bases, with 11 bases lying between them. The CDR3 totals 15 residues. V is TRBV20-1 and J is TRBJ1-1; a possible D gene is TRBD1 (6 bases). The sample comprised CD4+ T cells from blood. This receptor was identified in a woman in her sixties with HTLV-1-associated myelopathy (HAM/TSP). CDR3 bases: TGCAGTGCTAGAGATCCCGGACAGATGAACACTGAAGCTTTCTTT. This codes for CSARDPGQMNTEAFF.